A selection of T cell receptor beta chains follows, all from one sample in a study of early T cells in non-severe SARS-CoV-2 infection. MiXCR was run by TCRdb on the 5' RACE reads, yielding one entry per CDR3 protein. The sample carries some 50,000 distinct CDR3 sequences, approximately 5.9% recorded once. The sequenced sample was whole blood, obtained at baseline. The receptors come from an adult who was a healthcare worker with PCR-confirmed SARS-CoV-2 infection or an uninfected control (not recorded which). Both conserved end residues are part of each CDR3. A D gene is named only where the DNA matches it firmly. Only some rows state a clone size, as once, few, many or a class for expanded clones.

clone_size: many
d_call: NA
v_call: TRBV3-1
j_call: TRBJ2-5
cdr3_length: 15
cdr3_aa: CASSQDLRPEETQYF
cdr3_nt: TGTGCCAGCAGCCAAGATTTGCGACCCGAAGAGACCCAGTACTTC

clone_size: many
d_call: NA
v_call: TRBV5-1
j_call: TRBJ2-3
cdr3_length: 16
cdr3_aa: CASSLNGERVTDTQYF
cdr3_nt: TGCGCCAGCAGCTTGAACGGGGAGCGGGTGACAGATACGCAGTATTTT

clone_size: many
d_call: NA
v_call: TRBV9
j_call: TRBJ2-3
cdr3_length: 14
cdr3_aa: CASSVASTPDTQYF
cdr3_nt: TGTGCCAGCAGCGTAGCCAGCACTCCCGATACGCAGTATTTT

clone_size: many
d_call: NA
v_call: TRBV2
j_call: TRBJ1-1
cdr3_length: 16
cdr3_aa: CASKTNPRDVGSRAFF
cdr3_nt: TGTGCCAGCAAAACAAACCCCAGGGATGTGGGCTCGAGAGCTTTCTTT

clone_size: NA
d_call: NA
v_call: TRBV7-6
j_call: TRBJ2-5
cdr3_length: 16
cdr3_aa: CASSPAPRDSEETQYF
cdr3_nt: TGTGCCAGCAGCCCCGCCCCCAGGGATTCAGAAGAGACCCAGTACTTC

clone_size: NA
d_call: NA
v_call: TRBV20-1
j_call: TRBJ2-1
cdr3_length: 14
cdr3_aa: CSAPTFGSYNEQFF
cdr3_nt: TGCAGTGCGCCTACCTTTGGGTCCTACAATGAGCAGTTCTTC

clone_size: many
d_call: NA
v_call: TRBV7-3
j_call: TRBJ2-3
cdr3_length: 16
cdr3_aa: CASSRAIGGYTDTQYF
cdr3_nt: TGTGCCAGCAGCCGCGCGATCGGCGGATACACAGATACGCAGTATTTT

clone_size: NA
d_call: NA
v_call: TRBV21-1
j_call: TRBJ2-5
cdr3_length: 16
cdr3_aa: CASSKVPGTDQETQYF
cdr3_nt: TGTGCCAGCAGCAAAGTACCGGGGACAGACCAAGAGACCCAGTACTTC

clone_size: NA
d_call: NA
v_call: TRBV7-2
j_call: TRBJ1-1
cdr3_length: 14
cdr3_aa: CASSSNVGSTEAFF
cdr3_nt: TGTGCCAGCAGCTCTAATGTCGGATCCACTGAAGCTTTCTTT

clone_size: NA
d_call: TRBD2
v_call: TRBV20-1
j_call: TRBJ2-7
cdr3_length: 13
cdr3_aa: CSAEGLAGPLQYF
cdr3_nt: TGCAGTGCTGAAGGACTAGCGGGACCCCTCCAGTACTTC

clone_size: many
d_call: TRBD2
v_call: TRBV28
j_call: TRBJ2-7
cdr3_length: 15
cdr3_aa: CASSRSGGWVYEQYF
cdr3_nt: TGTGCCAGCAGTCGCTCGGGAGGGTGGGTCTACGAGCAGTACTTC

clone_size: many
d_call: NA
v_call: TRBV12-3/TRBV12-4
j_call: TRBJ1-2
cdr3_length: 13
cdr3_aa: CASSFFGESGYTF
cdr3_nt: TGTGCCAGCAGTTTTTTCGGGGAGAGTGGCTACACCTTC

clone_size: NA
d_call: NA
v_call: TRBV12-3/TRBV12-4
j_call: TRBJ1-1
cdr3_length: 14
cdr3_aa: CASSPQALNTEAFF
cdr3_nt: TGTGCCAGCAGTCCACAGGCGCTGAACACTGAAGCTTTCTTT